These T cell receptor beta chains were read from a single sample in a study of blood T cell repertoires in COVID-19. Assay used: immunoSEQ multiplex PCR; TCRdb lists only in-frame clones, some missing. The data show about 120,000 clones, about 80% seen once. The sequenced material came from peripheral blood. Receptors were obtained from a woman of 80 years or more with acute or convalescent COVID-19. Both conserved end residues are part of each CDR3.

J gene: TRBJ1-6
V gene: TRBV7-9
CDR3 protein: CASSPQGGESPLHF

J gene: TRBJ1-5
V gene: TRBV5-1
CDR3 protein: CASRPDTYDQPQHF

J gene: TRBJ2-1
V gene: TRBV5-1
CDR3 protein: CASSLDRGSYNEQFF

J gene: TRBJ2-5
V gene: TRBV5-1
CDR3 protein: CASSSSWGGQQETQYF

J gene: TRBJ1-2
V gene: TRBV10-3
CDR3 protein: CAIKDSGYAGYGYTF

J gene: TRBJ1-2
V gene: TRBV19
CDR3 protein: CASSIRPNSYGYTF

J gene: TRBJ1-1
V gene: TRBV29-1
CDR3 protein: CSVKTVNTEAFF

J gene: TRBJ1-1
V gene: TRBV7-2
CDR3 protein: CASSLGGHTEAFF

J gene: TRBJ2-5
V gene: TRBV18
CDR3 protein: CASSLGQGVSETQYF

J gene: TRBJ1-5
V gene: TRBV7-2
CDR3 protein: CASSLRTGGDQPQHF

J gene: TRBJ2-7
V gene: TRBV29-1
CDR3 protein: CSVANSGSNHEQYF

J gene: TRBJ1-2
V gene: TRBV7-9
CDR3 protein: CASSPTGLAGYTF

J gene: TRBJ1-2
V gene: TRBV10-3
CDR3 protein: CATGPNYGYTF

J gene: TRBJ1-2
V gene: TRBV28
CDR3 protein: CASRPGRGHIYGYTF